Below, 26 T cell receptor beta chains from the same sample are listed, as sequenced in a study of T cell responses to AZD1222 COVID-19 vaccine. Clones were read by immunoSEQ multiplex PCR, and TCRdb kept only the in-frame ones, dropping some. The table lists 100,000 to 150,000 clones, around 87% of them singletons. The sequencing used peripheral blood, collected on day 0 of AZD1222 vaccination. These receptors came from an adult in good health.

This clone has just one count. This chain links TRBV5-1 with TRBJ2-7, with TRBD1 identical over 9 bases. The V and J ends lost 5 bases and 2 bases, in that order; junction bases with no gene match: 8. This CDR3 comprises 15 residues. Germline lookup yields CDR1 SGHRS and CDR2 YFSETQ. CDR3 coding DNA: TGCGCCAGCAGTCCGCTGGACAGGGGTACCTACGAGCAGTACTTC. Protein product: CASSPLDRGTYEQYF.

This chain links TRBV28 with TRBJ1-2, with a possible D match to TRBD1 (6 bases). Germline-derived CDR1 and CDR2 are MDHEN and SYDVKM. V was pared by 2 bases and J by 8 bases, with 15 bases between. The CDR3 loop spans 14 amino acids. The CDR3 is CASSLQLGGYGYTF. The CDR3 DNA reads TGTGCCAGCAGTTTACAACTAGGGGGATACGGCTACACCTTC.

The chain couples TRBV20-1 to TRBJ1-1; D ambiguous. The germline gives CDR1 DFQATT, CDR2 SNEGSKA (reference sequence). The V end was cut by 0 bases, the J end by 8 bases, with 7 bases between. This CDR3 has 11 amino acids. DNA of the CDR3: TGCAGTGCTAGAGATGTGACGGAAGCTTTCTTT. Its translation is CSARDVTEAFF.

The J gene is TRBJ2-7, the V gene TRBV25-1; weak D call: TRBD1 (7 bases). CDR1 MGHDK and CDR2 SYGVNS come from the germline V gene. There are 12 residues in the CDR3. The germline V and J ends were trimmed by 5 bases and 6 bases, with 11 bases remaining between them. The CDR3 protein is CASSMQGGEQYF. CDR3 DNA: TGTGCCAGCAGTATGCAGGGGGGCGAGCAGTACTTC.

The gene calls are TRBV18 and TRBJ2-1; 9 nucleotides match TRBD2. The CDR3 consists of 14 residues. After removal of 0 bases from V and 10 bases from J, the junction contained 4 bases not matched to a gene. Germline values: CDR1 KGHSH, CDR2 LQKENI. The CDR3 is CASSPPGLAGEQFF. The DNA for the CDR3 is TGTGCCAGCTCACCACCGGGACTAGCTGGCGAGCAGTTCTTC.

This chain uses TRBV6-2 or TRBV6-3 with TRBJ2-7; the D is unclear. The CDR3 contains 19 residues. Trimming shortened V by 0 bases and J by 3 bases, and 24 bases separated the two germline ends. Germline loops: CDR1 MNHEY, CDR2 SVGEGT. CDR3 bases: TGTGCCAGCAGTTACTCGATTCATTATAAGGGCGGTCAGCACTACGAGCAGTACTTC. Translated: CASSYSIHYKGGQHYEQYF.

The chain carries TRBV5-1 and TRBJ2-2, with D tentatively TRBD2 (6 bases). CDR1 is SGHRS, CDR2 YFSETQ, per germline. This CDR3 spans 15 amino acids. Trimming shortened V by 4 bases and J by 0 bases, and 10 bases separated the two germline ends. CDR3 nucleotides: TGCGCCAGCAGCGACGGGAGTGCGAACACCGGGGAGCTGTTTTTT. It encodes CASSDGSANTGELFF.

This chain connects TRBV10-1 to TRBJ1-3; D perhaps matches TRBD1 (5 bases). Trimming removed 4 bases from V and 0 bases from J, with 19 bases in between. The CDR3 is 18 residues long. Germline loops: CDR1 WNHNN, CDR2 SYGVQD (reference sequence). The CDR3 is CASSGEVTEVPSGNTIYF. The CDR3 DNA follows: TGCGCCAGCAGTGGGGAGGTGACAGAGGTCCCCTCTGGAAACACCATATATTTT.

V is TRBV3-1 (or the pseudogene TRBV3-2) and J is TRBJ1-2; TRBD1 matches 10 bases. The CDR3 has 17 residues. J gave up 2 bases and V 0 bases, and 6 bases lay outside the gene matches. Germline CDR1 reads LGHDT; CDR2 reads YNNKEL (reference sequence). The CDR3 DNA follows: TGTGCCAGCAGCCAAGATGCGGGACAGGGGTCCAACTATGGCTACACCTTC. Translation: CASSQDAGQGSNYGYTF.

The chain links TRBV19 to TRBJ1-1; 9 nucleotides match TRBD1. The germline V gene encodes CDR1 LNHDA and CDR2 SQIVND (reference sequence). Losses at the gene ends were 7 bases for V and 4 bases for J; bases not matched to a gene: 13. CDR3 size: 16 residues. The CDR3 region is CASIPTGGFVRTEAFF. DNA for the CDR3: TGTGCCAGTATACCCACAGGGGGCTTCGTTCGCACTGAAGCTTTCTTT.

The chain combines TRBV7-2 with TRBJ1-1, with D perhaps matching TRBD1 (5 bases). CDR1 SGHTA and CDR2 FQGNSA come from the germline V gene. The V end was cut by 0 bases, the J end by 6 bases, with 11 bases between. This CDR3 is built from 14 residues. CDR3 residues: CASSLALGAAEAFF. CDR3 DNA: TGTGCCAGCAGCTTAGCGCTCGGGGCCGCTGAAGCTTTCTTT.

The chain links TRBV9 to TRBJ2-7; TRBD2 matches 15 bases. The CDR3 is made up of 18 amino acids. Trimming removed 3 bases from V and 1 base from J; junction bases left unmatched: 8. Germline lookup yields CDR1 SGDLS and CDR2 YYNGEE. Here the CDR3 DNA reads TGTGCCAGCAGCGCGGGACTAGCGGGAGGCCCGCTTTCCTACGAGCAGTACTTC. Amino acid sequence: CASSAGLAGGPLSYEQYF.

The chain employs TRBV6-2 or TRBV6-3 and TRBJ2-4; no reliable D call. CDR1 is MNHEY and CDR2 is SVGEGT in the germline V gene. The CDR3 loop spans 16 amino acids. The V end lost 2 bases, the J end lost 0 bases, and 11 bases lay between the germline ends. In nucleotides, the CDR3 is TGTGCCAGCAGTTACAGTGTCGGGCTAGCCAAAAACATTCAGTACTTC. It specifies CASSYSVGLAKNIQYF.

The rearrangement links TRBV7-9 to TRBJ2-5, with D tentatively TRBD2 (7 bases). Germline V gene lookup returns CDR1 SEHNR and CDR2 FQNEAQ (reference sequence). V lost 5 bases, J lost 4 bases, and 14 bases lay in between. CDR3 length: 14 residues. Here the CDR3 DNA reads TGTGCCAGCAGCCGAGGGGGGGTGCGAGAGACCCAGTACTTC. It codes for CASSRGGVRETQYF.

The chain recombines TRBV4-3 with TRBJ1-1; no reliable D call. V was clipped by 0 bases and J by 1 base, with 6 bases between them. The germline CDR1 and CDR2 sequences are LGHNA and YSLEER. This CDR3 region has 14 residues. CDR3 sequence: CASSQDRGNTEAFF. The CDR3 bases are TGCGCCAGCAGCCAAGATCGGGGGAACACTGAAGCTTTCTTT.

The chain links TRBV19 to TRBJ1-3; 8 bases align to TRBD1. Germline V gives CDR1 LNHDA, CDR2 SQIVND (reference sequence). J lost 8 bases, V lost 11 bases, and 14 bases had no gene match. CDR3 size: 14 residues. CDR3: CASEDRETLDTIYF. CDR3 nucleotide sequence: TGTGCCTCAGAGGACAGGGAGACTTTGGACACCATATATTTT.

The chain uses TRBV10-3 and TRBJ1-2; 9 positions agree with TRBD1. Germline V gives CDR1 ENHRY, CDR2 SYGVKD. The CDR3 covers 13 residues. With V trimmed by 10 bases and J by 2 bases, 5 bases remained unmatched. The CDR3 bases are TGTGCCACTACAGGGACAGGGAACTATGGCTACACCTTC. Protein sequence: CATTGTGNYGYTF.

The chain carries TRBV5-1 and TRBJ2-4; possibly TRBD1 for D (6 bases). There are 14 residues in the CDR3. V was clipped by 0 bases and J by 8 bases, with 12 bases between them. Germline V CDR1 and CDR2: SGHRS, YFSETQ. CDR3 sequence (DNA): TGCGCCAGCAGCTTGGGGGACACCCAGGACATTCAGTACTTC. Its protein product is CASSLGDTQDIQYF.

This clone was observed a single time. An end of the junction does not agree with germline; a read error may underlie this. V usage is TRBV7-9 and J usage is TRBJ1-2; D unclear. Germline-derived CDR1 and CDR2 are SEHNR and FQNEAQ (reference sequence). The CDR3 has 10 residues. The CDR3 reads CASSFNDLDF. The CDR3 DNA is TGTGCCAGCAGCTTCAACGACCTTGACTTC.

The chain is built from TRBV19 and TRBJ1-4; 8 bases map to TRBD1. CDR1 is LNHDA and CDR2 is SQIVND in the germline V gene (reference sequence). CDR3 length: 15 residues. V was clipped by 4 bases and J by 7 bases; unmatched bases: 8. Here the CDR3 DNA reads TGTGCCAGTAGTAGCGGACAGGGAGGGGGTGAAAAACTGTTTTTT. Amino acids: CASSSGQGGGEKLFF.

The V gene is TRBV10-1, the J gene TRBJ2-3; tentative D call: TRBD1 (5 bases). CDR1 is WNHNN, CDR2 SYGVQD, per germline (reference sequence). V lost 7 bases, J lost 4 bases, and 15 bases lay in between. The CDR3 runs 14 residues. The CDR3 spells CASTATWGADTQYF. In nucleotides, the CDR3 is TGCGCCAGCACAGCCACCTGGGGCGCAGATACGCAGTATTTT.

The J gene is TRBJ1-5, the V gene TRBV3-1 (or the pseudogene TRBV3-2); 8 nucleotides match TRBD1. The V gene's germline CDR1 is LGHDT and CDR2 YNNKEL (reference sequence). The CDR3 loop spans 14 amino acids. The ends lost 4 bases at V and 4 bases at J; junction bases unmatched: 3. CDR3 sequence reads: CASSPNRGNQPQHF. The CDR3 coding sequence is TGTGCCAGCAGCCCTAACAGGGGGAATCAGCCCCAGCATTTT.

CDR3 region: CASSFRGLAGSYNEQFF. DNA for the CDR3: TGTGCCAGCAGTTTTCGGGGACTAGCGGGTTCCTACAATGAGCAGTTCTTC. The chain is built from TRBV27 and TRBJ2-1, with 12 bases aligning to TRBD2. The CDR3 consists of 17 residues. CDR1 MNHEY and CDR2 SMNVEV come from the germline V gene (reference sequence). J gave up 1 base and V 3 bases, and 4 bases lay outside the gene matches.

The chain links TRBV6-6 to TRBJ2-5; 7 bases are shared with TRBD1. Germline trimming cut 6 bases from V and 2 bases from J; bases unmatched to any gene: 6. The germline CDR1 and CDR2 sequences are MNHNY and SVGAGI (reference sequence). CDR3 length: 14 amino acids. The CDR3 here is CASSPRDSQETQYF. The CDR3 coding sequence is TGTGCCAGCAGCCCCCGGGACAGTCAAGAGACCCAGTACTTC.

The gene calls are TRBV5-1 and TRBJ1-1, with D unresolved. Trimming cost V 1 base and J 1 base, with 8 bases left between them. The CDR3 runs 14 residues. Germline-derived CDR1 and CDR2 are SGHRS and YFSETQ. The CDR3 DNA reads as TGCGCCAGCAGCTTGAGGCGGGAGAACACTGAAGCTTTCTTT. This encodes CASSLRRENTEAFF.

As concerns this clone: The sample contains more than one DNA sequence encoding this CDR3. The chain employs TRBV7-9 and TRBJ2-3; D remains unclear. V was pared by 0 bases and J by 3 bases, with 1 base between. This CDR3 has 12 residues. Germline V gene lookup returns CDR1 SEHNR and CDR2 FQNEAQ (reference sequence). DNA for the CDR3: TGTGCCAGCAGCTTAGCGACAGATACGCAGTATTTT. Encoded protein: CASSLATDTQYF.